This T cell receptor (beta chain) was captured in a study of monozygotic twins with inflammatory bowel disease. Germline lookup yields CDR1 SGHAT and CDR2 FQNNGV. This CDR3 region has 19 residues. About this clonotype itself: Its antigen is currently unknown.

Study-wide results and limits: The co-twins with IBD showed lower TCRbeta diversity (inverse Simpson) than their healthy siblings. The authors could not tell different T cell subtypes apart.

TCRdb processed the 5' RACE reads again and assigns one entry to each CDR3 protein, with no DNA. The specimen's table records roughly 300,000 distinct CDR3 sequences. The chain is built from TRBV11-2 and TRBJ2-1; TCRdb selects TRBD2, and the lack of DNA leaves this call unchecked. This sequence originates from a human donor with ulcerative colitis or Crohn's disease, or a healthy co-twin of an affected twin (not recorded which). The sequenced sample consisted of blood. The CDR3 loop is CASSLWTEREGLLMDEQFF. Together with reference TRBV11-2 and TRBJ2-1, the CDR3 gives the full variable domain: EAGVAQSPRYKIIEKRQSVAFWCNPISGHATLYWYQQILGQGPKLLIQFQNNGVVDDSQLPKDRFSAERLKGVDSTLKIQPAKLEDSAVYLCASSLWTEREGLLMDEQFFGPGTRLTVL.